The 32 T cell receptor beta chains below come from one sample, sequenced in a study of blood T cell repertoires in COVID-19 (dated by TCRdb to 2018 to 2020). The library was generated by the immunoSEQ multiplex PCR assay. TCRdb took over this immuneACCESS table, retaining in-frame rearrangements with V and J assigned. Such tables are incomplete; in checked studies, under half of the missing clones stem from an unresolved V gene, and the remainder is unexplained. In all, the sample holds fewer than 250,000 clones, and 70% to 85% of those were seen once. The ten biggest clones cover about 3.5% of the sample. Sequenced input: PBMCs or T cells enriched from blood (not recorded which). These receptors were taken from a woman aged 25 to 39 who had recovered from COVID-19.

The chain joins TRBV10-3 to TRBJ1-1, with D possibly being TRBD1 (5 bases). V lost 7 bases, J lost 1 base, and 10 bases lay in between. Germline V gene sequence: CDR1 ENHRY, CDR2 SYGVKD. The CDR3 is 13 residues long. The chain's CDR3 is CAITQAGNTEAFF. CDR3 DNA: TGTGCCATCACACAGGCCGGGAACACTGAAGCTTTCTTT.

The V gene is TRBV28, the J gene TRBJ1-2; D is possibly TRBD1 (5 bases). Deletions cut 5 bases from V and 0 bases from J, with 10 bases between. CDR1 and CDR2 (germline): MDHEN, SYDVKM. CDR3 size: 14 residues. CDR3: CASSPGDPNYGYTF. CDR3 sequence (DNA): TGTGCCAGCAGTCCGGGGGACCCTAACTATGGCTACACCTTC.

V gene TRBV27 combines with J gene TRBJ2-1, with 11 bases identical to TRBD1. The length of the CDR3 is 14 residues. Germline V CDR1 and CDR2: MNHEY, SMNVEV (reference sequence). With V trimmed by 5 bases and J by 8 bases, 5 bases remained unmatched. CDR3 in DNA: TGTGCCAGCAGTCCCGGGACAGGGGGGGATGAGCAGTTCTTC. This gives the protein CASSPGTGGDEQFF.

The chain carries TRBV11-2 and TRBJ2-1, with D possibly matching TRBD1 (6 bases). V was shortened by 5 bases and J by 4 bases, with 15 bases between the two germline ends. CDR1 and CDR2 from the germline V gene are SGHAT and FQNNGV. The CDR3 spans 15 residues. In nucleotides, the CDR3 is TGTGCCAGCAGCCCAGGACAGCAAAAATACAATGAGCAGTTCTTC. It is translated as CASSPGQQKYNEQFF.

CDR3 coding DNA: TGTGCCAGCAGCGCTACACCGGGACTACCGAACACCGGGGAGCTGTTTTTT. Translating it yields CASSATPGLPNTGELFF. V usage is TRBV9 and J usage is TRBJ2-2, with 7 bases lining up with TRBD2. The V and J ends lost 3 bases and 0 bases, in that order; junction bases with no gene match: 8. The CDR3 is made up of 17 amino acids. CDR1 SGDLS and CDR2 YYNGEE come from the germline V gene.

The chain uses TRBV14 and TRBJ2-2; TRBD1 agrees at 8 bases. CDR1 and CDR2 (germline): SGHDN, FVKESK. The CDR3 is 17 amino acids. With V trimmed by 3 bases and J by 2 bases, 8 bases remained unmatched. This CDR3 is CASSHRPTGANTGELFF. The CDR3 nucleotides are TGTGCCAGCAGCCACCGACCGACAGGGGCCAACACCGGGGAGCTGTTTTTT.

The chain recombines TRBV6-5 with TRBJ1-1; D is perhaps TRBD1 (5 bases). Trimming took off 8 bases at V and 2 bases at J, with 18 bases between the two ends. This CDR3 is built from 15 residues. CDR1 and CDR2 from the germline V gene are MNHEY and SVGAGI. CDR3 residues: CASSRAPGVNTEAFF. As DNA, the CDR3 is TGTGCCAGCTCCCGAGCCCCGGGGGTTAACACTGAAGCTTTCTTT.

The CDR3 region has the DNA TGTGCCAGCAGTGAATACGGGACAGGGAACTATGGCTACACCTTC. Translating gives CASSEYGTGNYGYTF. The chain employs TRBV6-1 and TRBJ1-2; 9 nucleotides agree with TRBD1. Germline V gene data show CDR1 as MNHNS and CDR2 as SASEGT. The V segment lost 2 bases and the J segment 2 bases; nucleotides outside the gene matches: 3. This CDR3 has 15 amino acids.

This rearrangement joins TRBV7-6 to TRBJ1-5; D is undetermined. V lost 5 bases and J 1 base, leaving 15 bases between the germline ends. The CDR3 contains 16 residues. Germline V gene sequence: CDR1 SGHVS, CDR2 FNYEAQ. The CDR3 bases are TGTGCCAGCAGCACCACACCGGGTGGGAGCAATCAGCCCCAGCATTTT. Translated, it gives CASSTTPGGSNQPQHF.

The genes are TRBV18 and TRBJ1-1; tentatively, D is TRBD1 (6 bases). Germline values: CDR1 KGHSH, CDR2 LQKENI. This CDR3 comprises 14 residues. V was trimmed by 2 bases and J by 6 bases, leaving 13 bases between them. For the CDR3, the DNA is TGTGCCAGCTCACCATCAGGGGACTACGCTGAAGCTTTCTTT. Translating it yields CASSPSGDYAEAFF.

The rearrangement uses TRBV6-5 and TRBJ2-3; TRBD1 matches 8 bases. V lost 6 bases, J lost 1 base, and 3 bases stayed unmatched. The CDR3 is made up of 14 amino acids. CDR1 and CDR2 (germline): MNHEY, SVGAGI. CDR3 nucleotides: TGTGCCAGCAGAAAGACAGGGGGCACAGATACGCAGTATTTT. This gives the protein CASRKTGGTDTQYF.

This clone was picked up one time. The genes are TRBV6-5 and TRBJ2-2, with 11 bases fitting TRBD2. The CDR3 loop spans 15 amino acids. Germline V gene sequence: CDR1 MNHEY, CDR2 SVGAGI. Unmatched junction bases numbered 1, after V lost 2 bases and J lost 5 bases. This CDR3 is CASSYTSGRTGELFF. CDR3 nucleotide sequence: TGTGCCAGCAGTTACACTAGCGGGAGAACCGGGGAGCTGTTTTTT.

The chain links TRBV27 to TRBJ2-1, with TRBD2 as a possible D gene (6 bases). The CDR3 runs 15 residues. Deletions cut 4 bases from V and 7 bases from J, with 17 bases between. Germline V gene lookup returns CDR1 MNHEY and CDR2 SMNVEV (reference sequence). The DNA of the CDR3 is TGTGCCAGCAGTTATGTAGGCGGCGGGGAAAATGAGCAGTTCTTC. Its protein is CASSYVGGGENEQFF.

This clone has only a few counts. The chain links TRBV5-1 to TRBJ2-7; maybe TRBD1 (5 bases). Trimming left V 0 bases short and J 1 base short, with 11 bases between. The length of the CDR3 is 15 residues. CDR1 and CDR2 from the germline V gene are SGHRS and YFSETQ. The CDR3 DNA sequence: TGCGCCAGCAGCTTGGGATGGGGCGTATCCTACGAGCAGTACTTC. Encoded protein: CASSLGWGVSYEQYF.

This chain links TRBV7-8 with TRBJ2-5, with a weak D call TRBD2 (6 bases). This CDR3 comprises 17 residues. Germline values: CDR1 SGHVS, CDR2 FQNEAQ. Trimming cost V 3 bases and J 5 bases, with 22 bases left between them. The CDR3: CASSFRWTEGSRETQYF. DNA of the CDR3: TGTGCCAGCAGCTTTAGGTGGACGGAGGGGTCCCGGGAGACCCAGTACTTC.

The chain links TRBV7-2 to TRBJ2-7, with 10 bases fitting TRBD2. The length of the CDR3 is 12 residues. V shed 5 bases and J 10 bases; nucleotides not matched to a gene: 5. Germline V CDR1 and CDR2: SGHTA, FQGNSA. CDR3 DNA: TGTGCCAGCAGCACTGGGACTAGCGTACAGTACTTC. As protein: CASSTGTSVQYF.

V is TRBV7-2 and J is TRBJ2-5; no clear D gene. Germline CDR1 and CDR2: SGHTA and FQGNSA. The CDR3 loop spans 13 amino acids. V was pared by 5 bases and J by 4 bases, with 11 bases between. DNA for the CDR3: TGTGCCAGCAGCCAACCGGTCGCAGAGACCCAGTACTTC. It is translated as CASSQPVAETQYF.

The gene calls are TRBV18 and TRBJ1-2, with a possible D match to TRBD1 (5 bases). The CDR3 covers 18 residues. Between the trimmed V and J ends, which lost 2 bases and 4 bases, there was a span of 23 bases. The germline CDR1 and CDR2 sequences are KGHSH and LQKENI. In DNA, the CDR3 is TGTGCCAGCTCACCAAGAAGAGGCGGGTCGGGGGAAGGCTATGGCTACACCTTC. Translation gives CASSPRRGGSGEGYGYTF. The variable domain in full, with the rest retrieved from reference TRBV18 and TRBJ1-2, is NAGVMQNPRHLVRRRGQEARLRCSPMKGHSHVYWYRQLPEEGLKFMVYLQKENIIDESGMPKERFSAEFPKEGPSILRIQQVVRGDSAAYFCASSPRRGGSGEGYGYTFGSGTRLTVV.

The V gene is TRBV2, the J gene TRBJ2-7; 9 bases map to TRBD1. Germline values: CDR1 SNHLY, CDR2 FYNNEI. The V and J ends lost 7 bases and 7 bases, in that order; junction bases with no gene match: 14. This CDR3 has 15 amino acids. CDR3 sequence reads: CASMDRPQGAREQYF. CDR3 DNA sequence: TGTGCCAGCATGGACCGACCACAGGGGGCGCGAGAGCAGTACTTC.

This chain links TRBV5-4 with TRBJ2-1, with TRBD2 identical over 8 bases. There are 15 residues in the CDR3. The trim removed 3 bases at V and 5 bases at J, leaving 7 bases unmatched. The germline V gene encodes CDR1 SGHNT and CDR2 YYREEE (reference sequence). The CDR3 DNA reads TGTGCCAGCAGCTCTCGGCGGGGGGACCACAATGAGCAGTTCTTC. This translates into CASSSRRGDHNEQFF.

The chain combines TRBV10-2 with TRBJ2-7; 10 bases line up with TRBD2. This CDR3 contains 13 residues. The J segment lost 1 base and the V segment lost 8 bases, leaving 2 bases of the junction unmatched. CDR1 is WSHSY and CDR2 is SAAADI in the germline V gene. CDR3 DNA: TGCGCCAGCCAAGCGGGGGGGTCCTACGAGCAGTACGTC. It encodes CASQAGGSYEQYV.

The rearrangement joins TRBV6-5 to TRBJ1-1; perhaps TRBD1 as D (6 bases). Between the trimmed V and J ends, which lost 6 bases and 0 bases, there was a span of 8 bases. The CDR3 is made up of 13 amino acids. Germline assignment: CDR1 MNHEY and CDR2 SVGAGI. This CDR3 is CASSGQLNTEAFF. The CDR3 DNA reads as TGTGCCAGCAGCGGACAGTTGAACACTGAAGCTTTCTTT.

This chain joins TRBV7-9 and TRBJ1-5; 9 bases line up with TRBD1. CDR1 and CDR2 (germline): SEHNR, FQNEAQ (reference sequence). CDR3 length: 14 residues. The ends lost 6 bases at V and 2 bases at J; junction bases unmatched: 2. The CDR3 DNA reads as TGTGCCAGCAGTAGACAGGGGGGCAATCAGCCCCAGCATTTT. Translated: CASSRQGGNQPQHF.

V gene TRBV5-4 combines with J gene TRBJ2-4; D perhaps matches TRBD1 (5 bases). This CDR3 spans 13 amino acids. Trimming took off 0 bases at V and 4 bases at J, with 5 bases between the two ends. CDR1 and CDR2 (germline): SGHNT, YYREEE (reference sequence). Here the CDR3 DNA reads TGTGCCAGCAGCTTGGACAGGAAAAACATTCAGTACTTC. This codes for CASSLDRKNIQYF. Based on the CDR3 plus reference TRBV5-4 and TRBJ2-4, the full variable domain is ETGVTQSPTHLIKTRGQQVTLRCSSQSGHNTVSWYQQALGQGPQFIFQYYREEENGRGNFPPRFSGLQFPNYSSELNVNALELDDSALYLCASSLDRKNIQYFGAGTRLSVL.

This clone has a handful of counts. The chain combines TRBV28 with TRBJ1-5; D is perhaps TRBD1 (5 bases). V lost 3 bases to trimming and J lost 5 bases, with 14 bases between them. Per the germline V gene, CDR1 is MDHEN and CDR2 is SYDVKM. The CDR3 length is 15 residues. CDR3 sequence reads: CASSFVQVRYQPQHF. In DNA form, the CDR3 reads TGTGCCAGCAGTTTTGTACAGGTTAGGTATCAGCCCCAGCATTTT. Filled out from reference TRBV28 and TRBJ1-5, the complete variable domain reads DVKVTQSSRYLVKRTGEKVFLECVQDMDHENMFWYRQDPGLGLRLIYFSYDVKMKEKGDIPEGYSVSREKKERFSLILESASTNQTSMYLCASSFVQVRYQPQHFGDGTRLSIL.

The rearrangement joins TRBV11-2 to TRBJ2-1; the D gene is possibly TRBD2 (6 bases). This CDR3 has 18 residues. Trimming left V 5 bases short and J 0 bases short, with 20 bases between. CDR1 is SGHAT, CDR2 FQNNGV, per germline. CDR3: CASSPQGLRAPSYNEQFF. DNA for the CDR3: TGTGCCAGCAGCCCCCAGGGACTGCGGGCCCCCTCCTACAATGAGCAGTTCTTC.

V is TRBV3-1 (or the pseudogene TRBV3-2) and J is TRBJ2-1; 9 positions agree with TRBD1. The germline V gene has CDR1 LGHDT and CDR2 YNNKEL (reference sequence). The CDR3 consists of 15 residues. Trimming at V came to 2 bases and at J to 4 bases, leaving 3 bases not matched to a gene. The CDR3 bases are TGTGCCAGCAGCCAACCCGGGACAGGGTACAATGAGCAGTTCTTC. Encoded protein: CASSQPGTGYNEQFF.

The genes are TRBV3-1 (or the pseudogene TRBV3-2) and TRBJ1-2, with a weak D call TRBD1 (6 bases). The V gene's germline CDR1 is LGHDT and CDR2 YNNKEL (reference sequence). V was trimmed by 6 bases and J by 2 bases, leaving 16 bases between them. This CDR3 region has 15 residues. The CDR3 spells CASSHTGLKNYGYTF. The CDR3 DNA reads as TGTGCCAGCAGTCATACAGGGCTAAAAAACTATGGCTACACCTTC.

The gene calls are TRBV27 and TRBJ1-2; 8 bases fit TRBD1. The CDR3 is 17 residues long. Trimming cost V 0 bases and J 4 bases; bases outside gene matches: 10. Looked up from germline, CDR1 is MNHEY and CDR2 is SMNVEV (reference sequence). CDR3 protein: CASSLSFQGALVYGYTF. The CDR3 bases are TGTGCCAGCAGTTTATCGTTTCAGGGGGCGTTGGTCTATGGCTACACCTTC.

The J gene is TRBJ2-6, the V gene TRBV19, with a tentative D call TRBD2 (7 bases). The length of the CDR3 is 17 residues. The V gene's germline CDR1 is LNHDA and CDR2 SQIVND (reference sequence). The V and J ends lost 7 bases and 0 bases respectively, with 16 bases between them. The CDR3 DNA reads as TGTGCCAGTACCCCTGGGAGGGGGGGCTCTGGGGCCAACGTCCTGACTTTC. Encoded protein: CASTPGRGGSGANVLTF.

The chain is built from TRBV5-4 and TRBJ2-3; 8 nucleotides line up with TRBD2. Germline V CDR1 and CDR2: SGHNT, YYREEE (reference sequence). V lost 4 bases and J lost 1; bases outside the gene matches: 8. The CDR3 is 16 residues long. DNA for the CDR3: TGTGCCAGCAGCCAATTAGCGGGGAGTCGCACAGATACGCAGTATTTT. Translated, it gives CASSQLAGSRTDTQYF.

The chain carries TRBV18 and TRBJ2-1, with D perhaps matching TRBD1 (6 bases). The CDR3 is made up of 12 amino acids. Deletions cut 1 base from V and 16 bases from J, with 14 bases between. Looked up from germline, CDR1 is KGHSH and CDR2 is LQKENI. Here the CDR3 reads CASSPQKDSTFF. The CDR3 bases are TGTGCCAGCTCACCACAAAAGGACAGCACTTTCTTC.